The 13 T cell receptor beta chains given below trace back to one sample, sequenced in a study of blood T cell repertoires in COVID-19. Profiled with immunoSEQ multiplex PCR; TCRdb holds only in-frame clones, not every one. The data contain 35,000 to 50,000 clones, roughly 87% of them singletons. Source material: peripheral blood. The receptors were sampled from a man in his sixties with acute or convalescent COVID-19.

The CDR3 loop reads CASSVRDTYSGNTIYF. The CDR3 DNA reads as TGTGCCAGCAGCGTCCGGGACACCTACTCTGGAAACACCATATATTTT. The V gene is TRBV7-2, the J gene TRBJ1-3; perhaps TRBD1 as D (6 bases). The germline CDR1 and CDR2 sequences are SGHTA and FQGNSA. The germline V and J ends were trimmed by 5 bases and 0 bases, with 14 bases remaining between them. The CDR3 extends over 16 amino acids.

V is TRBV6-2 or TRBV6-3 and J is TRBJ2-4; D is perhaps TRBD2 (6 bases). V lost 4 bases and J 7 bases, leaving 17 bases between the germline ends. There are 15 residues in the CDR3. CDR1 and CDR2 from the germline V gene are MNHEY and SVGEGT. The CDR3 DNA follows: TGTGCCAGCAGTTCTAGGAGGGATGGAAGTAACATTCAGTACTTC. Its translation is CASSSRRDGSNIQYF.

The V call is TRBV10-3, the J call TRBJ1-1, with 12 nucleotides matching TRBD1. The CDR3 length is 17 residues. Germline V lookup: CDR1 ENHRY, CDR2 SYGVKD. The V and J ends lost 4 bases and 5 bases, in that order; junction bases with no gene match: 11. This CDR3 is CAISGGGTGGAWTEAFF. The CDR3 DNA reads TGTGCCATCAGTGGAGGTGGGACAGGGGGCGCATGGACTGAAGCTTTCTTT.

The gene calls are TRBV10-3 and TRBJ1-1; 10 nucleotides agree with TRBD1. Losses at the gene ends were 4 bases for V and 2 bases for J; bases not matched to a gene: 16. CDR1 and CDR2 from the germline V gene are ENHRY and SYGVKD. The CDR3 covers 19 residues. The CDR3 sequence: CAISGSEAQGQGINTEAFF. The DNA of the CDR3 is TGTGCCATCAGTGGGTCAGAGGCCCAGGGACAGGGGATAAACACTGAAGCTTTCTTT.

The chain recombines TRBV5-1 with TRBJ1-6; D is possibly TRBD1 (5 bases). V lost 2 bases to trimming and J lost 9 bases, with 6 bases between them. Germline-derived CDR1 and CDR2 are SGHRS and YFSETQ. CDR3 length equals 12 residues. CDR3 bases: TGCGCCAGCAGCTTAACAGGTTCACCCCTCCACTTT. Amino acids: CASSLTGSPLHF.

The V gene is TRBV20-1, the J gene TRBJ1-4, with 9 bases identical to TRBD1. The CDR3 contains 14 residues. The germline V gene has CDR1 DFQATT and CDR2 SNEGSKA (reference sequence). After removal of 3 bases from V and 5 bases from J, the junction contained 4 bases not matched to a gene. The CDR3 spells CSASFGTGNEKLFF. CDR3 nucleotide sequence: TGCAGTGCTAGTTTCGGGACAGGGAATGAAAAACTGTTTTTT.

This clone was detected only a few times. The genes are TRBV7-9 and TRBJ1-5; D is unclear. Trimming pared 4 bases from V and 5 bases from J, leaving 12 bases between. The germline gives CDR1 SEHNR, CDR2 FQNEAQ (reference sequence). CDR3 size: 14 residues. The CDR3 DNA is TGTGCCAGCAGCTACTCCGGGAGCGATCAGCCCCAGCATTTT. As protein: CASSYSGSDQPQHF.

The chain links TRBV4-2 to TRBJ1-1; possibly TRBD1 for D (5 bases). V was shortened by 2 bases and J by 4 bases, with 20 bases between the two germline ends. The CDR3 has 17 amino acids. Germline V gives CDR1 LGHNA, CDR2 YNFKEQ. The CDR3 region is CASSQLTRGQGGTEAFF. CDR3 DNA: TGTGCCAGCAGCCAACTTACAAGAGGTCAGGGTGGCACTGAAGCTTTCTTT.

The V and J genes are TRBV5-4 and TRBJ2-2; D is uncertain. Germline V gene data show CDR1 as SGHNT and CDR2 as YYREEE (reference sequence). Trimming cost V 3 bases and J 2 bases, with 8 bases left between them. This CDR3 is built from 14 residues. As DNA, the CDR3 is TGTGCCAGCAGCTCCGACACAAACACCGGGGAGCTGTTTTTT. Translating gives CASSSDTNTGELFF.

The chain carries TRBV13 and TRBJ1-2; tentatively, D is TRBD1 (6 bases). CDR3 size: 12 residues. Trimming cost V 4 bases and J 5 bases, with 8 bases left between them. Germline lookup yields CDR1 PRHDT and CDR2 FYEKMQ (reference sequence). Here the CDR3 DNA reads TGTGCCAGCAGCTCCAGGGGTTATGGCTACACCTTC. It is translated as CASSSRGYGYTF.

The V call is TRBV27, the J call TRBJ1-2; 7 bases line up with TRBD1. V gave up 3 bases and J gave up 0 bases; unmatched junction bases: 4. This CDR3 has 15 residues. Germline loops: CDR1 MNHEY, CDR2 SMNVEV (reference sequence). The CDR3 sequence is CASSLRQGPNYGYTF. The CDR3 DNA reads as TGTGCCAGCAGTTTGAGACAGGGTCCTAACTATGGCTACACCTTC.

This chain links TRBV29-1 with TRBJ1-2; 9 bases agree with TRBD1. Per the germline V gene, CDR1 is SQVTM and CDR2 is ANQGSEA. V shed 6 bases, J shed 6 bases, and the junction held 8 bases outside the gene matches. CDR3 length: 13 residues. The CDR3 DNA sequence: TGCAGCGTAGGGCCACAGGGGGCGGATGGCTACACCTTC. This sequence encodes CSVGPQGADGYTF.

The chain has TRBV4-3 and TRBJ2-2, with unresolved D. CDR1 is LGHNA, CDR2 YSLEER, per germline. Trimming took off 1 base at V and 5 bases at J, with 11 bases between the two ends. CDR3 length: 15 residues. This CDR3 is CASSQGQFSTGELFF. The CDR3 DNA sequence: TGCGCCAGCAGCCAAGGGCAGTTTTCGACCGGGGAGCTGTTTTTT.